This TCR beta chain comes out of a study of cytotoxic CD8 clonotypes in ibrutinib-treated CLL. The CDR3 contains 16 residues. Germline loops: CDR1 SEHNR, CDR2 FQNEAQ (reference sequence). The ends were cut back, 6 bases at V and 0 bases at J, with 14 bases in the middle. The assay was immunoSEQ multiplex PCR, and TCRdb's table has in-frame clones only and misses some. The sample has more than 110,000 clones; around 90% are singletons. The sequences come from PBMCs, collected after 12 months of ibrutinib treatment. This TCR was sampled from a human donor with chronic lymphocytic leukemia. The V and J genes are TRBV7-9 and TRBJ2-2; D not resolved. The CDR3 DNA is TGTGCCAGCAGTCCTCCTAACACCGCGAACACCGGGGAGCTGTTTTTT. It translates to CASSPPNTANTGELFF.